The TCR beta chain under discussion was sequenced for a study of T-cell reconstitution after alpha-beta-depleted transplantation in children. This clonotype was seen more than once but under ten times. No antigen is known for it. The study's findings and limits: The study reportedly traced alpha-beta T cells about two months after transplant to several hundred expanded graft clones. T-cell counts and diversity at one year following transplant were attributed mainly to newly produced T cells.

This CDR3 comprises 13 residues. With 2 bases removed from V and 3 bases from J, the gap between germline ends came to 8 bases. The germline CDR1 and CDR2 sequences are MDHEN and SYDVKM. TCRbeta library construction was performed incorporating unique molecular identifiers. MiXCR, run by TCRdb on the PCR reads, gives a single entry per CDR3 protein. The sample has fewer than 450,000 distinct CDR3 sequences; about a sixth are singletons. This receptor was obtained from a male patient aged 2 to 10 who had a stem cell transplant for acute lymphoblastic leukemia, so the T cells may come from the graft donor. Sequences were derived from PBMCs, mostly from graft donor cells, sampled 360 days after TCRalphabeta/CD19-depleted stem cell transplant. The chain links TRBV28 to TRBJ2-7, with D possibly being TRBD1 (6 bases). CDR3 sequence (DNA): TGTGCCAGCAGTTTAACCAGGGGCTACGAGCAGTACTTC. Translation: CASSLTRGYEQYF. The whole variable domain, filled in from reference TRBV28 and TRBJ2-7, reads DVKVTQSSRYLVKRTGEKVFLECVQDMDHENMFWYRQDPGLGLRLIYFSYDVKMKEKGDIPEGYSVSREKKERFSLILESASTNQTSMYLCASSLTRGYEQYFGPGTRLTVT.